These T cell receptor beta chains were read from a single sample in a study of blood T cell repertoires in COVID-19. TCRdb's copy holds only in-frame clones and misses some; the assay was immunoSEQ multiplex PCR. The table includes some 130,000 clones, about 87% detected once. Material: peripheral blood. The receptors come from a man over 45 with acute or convalescent COVID-19. CDR3s include the opening cysteine and the closing phenylalanine or tryptophan. D genes are given only for firm matches. Where a row states a size, it is once, few, many or the class of an expanded clone; other rows omit it.

CSVEHRGNSNEQFF	TGCAGCGTTGAACACAGGGGGAACTCCAATGAGCAGTTCTTC	.	TRBV29-1	TRBJ2-1	TRBD1
CAQSQKNIQYF	TGTGCCCAGTCCCAAAAAAACATTCAGTACTTC	.	TRBV30	TRBJ2-4	.
CASSSRGQEQYF	TGTGCCAGCAGCTCCAGGGGGCAAGAACAGTACTTC	.	TRBV7-2	TRBJ2-7	TRBD1
CASSLGLAGISPGDTQYF	TGCGCCAGCAGCTTGGGACTAGCGGGAATATCACCAGGAGATACGCAGTATTTT	.	TRBV5-1	TRBJ2-3	TRBD2
CATSSAPGVFPAVTQYF	TGTGCCACCAGCAGCGCCCCGGGGGTATTTCCAGCGGTAACGCAGTATTTT	.	TRBV15	TRBJ2-3	.
CASSPDPGLLTDTQYF	TGCGCCAGCAGTCCGGACCCGGGACTCCTCACAGATACGCAGTATTTT	.	TRBV5-1	TRBJ2-3	.
CASSQGQSSGANVLTF	TGTGCCAGCAGCCAAGGACAGTCCTCTGGGGCCAACGTCCTGACTTTC	.	TRBV3-1/TRBV3-2	TRBJ2-6	.
CASSPTGSVSGANVLTF	TGTGCCAGCAGTCCTACAGGGTCTGTATCTGGGGCCAACGTCCTGACTTTC	.	TRBV5-4	TRBJ2-6	.
CASSPRTGTNTGELFF	TGTGCCAGCTCACCACGAACCGGGACAAACACCGGGGAGCTGTTTTTT	.	TRBV18	TRBJ2-2	.
CASSAGDGAYEQYF	TGTGCCAGCAGCGCGGGTGACGGCGCTTACGAGCAGTACTTC	.	TRBV7-6	TRBJ2-7	.
CASSEELFLADRSYNEQFF	TGTGCCAGCAGTGAAGAACTTTTCCTAGCGGACCGCTCCTACAATGAGCAGTTCTTC	.	TRBV6-1	TRBJ2-1	TRBD2
CASGSYYEQYF	TGTGCTAGTGGCTCTTACTACGAGCAGTACTTC	.	TRBV12-5	TRBJ2-7	.
CASSSPGDLYEQYF	TGTGCCAGCAGCTCCCCAGGGGATCTTTACGAGCAGTACTTC	.	TRBV6-5	TRBJ2-7	.
CASSYSAGASFGYTF	TGTGCCAGCAGTTACTCGGCAGGGGCGTCGTTTGGCTACACCTTC	.	TRBV6-5	TRBJ1-2	.
CASSLGTVSEQFF	TGTGCTAGCAGCTTAGGGACAGTTTCTGAGCAGTTCTTC	.	TRBV7-7	TRBJ2-1	TRBD1
CASSLTGGTYNEQFF	TGTGCCAGCAGCCTTACAGGGGGCACCTACAATGAGCAGTTCTTC	.	TRBV7-2	TRBJ2-1	TRBD1
CAWSSAYRVRSTDTQYF	TGTGCCTGGAGTTCAGCCTACAGGGTTAGGAGCACAGATACGCAGTATTTT	.	TRBV30	TRBJ2-3	.
CASSLGGRGYEQYF	TGTGCCAGCAGCTTAGGGGGCAGGGGCTACGAGCAGTACTTC	.	TRBV7-9	TRBJ2-7	.
CSVDGGVDYGYTF	TGCAGCGTTGATGGGGGCGTAGACTATGGCTACACCTTC	few	TRBV29-1	TRBJ1-2	.
CASSIVFGLAGVEQFF	TGTGCCAGTAGTATAGTGTTCGGACTAGCGGGAGTTGAGCAGTTCTTC	.	TRBV19	TRBJ2-1	TRBD2
CASSLYQGENQPQHF	TGTGCCAGCAGCTTATATCAGGGGGAGAATCAGCCCCAGCATTTT	.	TRBV7-2	TRBJ1-5	TRBD1
CASTPGRGRQPQHF	TGTGCCAGCACCCCAGGGAGGGGGAGACAGCCCCAGCATTTT	.	TRBV6-5	TRBJ1-5	.
CACSSNYGYTF	TGTGCCTGTAGCTCTAACTATGGCTACACCTTC	.	TRBV28	TRBJ1-2	.
CASSVGAGGTDTQYF	TGTGCCAGCAGCGTGGGAGCGGGGGGTACAGATACGCAGTATTTT	.	TRBV9	TRBJ2-3	TRBD2
CASSFQGAEQYF	TGTGCCAGCAGTTTCCAGGGCGCCGAGCAGTACTTC	.	TRBV12-3/TRBV12-4	TRBJ2-7	.
CASSYSRTYEQYF	TGTGCCAGCAGTTACTCGAGGACCTACGAGCAGTACTTC	.	TRBV6-2/TRBV6-3	TRBJ2-7	.
CASRVTGGAGRYYNSPLHF	TGTGCCAGCAGGGTTACAGGGGGCGCAGGCAGATACTATAATTCACCCCTCCACTTT	.	TRBV28	TRBJ1-6	TRBD1
CASSPKGGEWDQPQHF	TGTGCCAGCAGTCCTAAAGGGGGGGAGTGGGATCAGCCCCAGCATTTT	.	TRBV2	TRBJ1-5	.
CSVRGEWGRADTGELFF	TGCAGCGTCAGAGGGGAATGGGGGAGGGCGGACACCGGGGAGCTGTTTTTT	few	TRBV29-1	TRBJ2-2	TRBD2
CAIREVATGRTEAFF	TGTGCCATCCGTGAGGTGGCGACAGGGAGGACTGAAGCTTTCTTT	.	TRBV10-3	TRBJ1-1	TRBD1
CASSPPRGTGANVLTF	TGTGCCAGCAGCCCCCCCCGGGGGACGGGGGCCAACGTCCTGACTTTC	once	TRBV3-1/TRBV3-2	TRBJ2-6	.
CASSLAGQGAGEQYF	TGCGCCAGCAGCTTGGCCGGACAGGGGGCGGGCGAGCAGTACTTC	.	TRBV5-1	TRBJ2-7	TRBD1
CASSLGGSSYNEQFF	TGTGCCAGCAGCTTGGGAGGCTCCTCCTACAATGAGCAGTTCTTC	.	TRBV5-5	TRBJ2-1	.
CASSLLAGESTDTQYF	TGTGCCAGCAGCTTATTAGCGGGGGAGAGCACAGATACGCAGTATTTT	.	TRBV11-2	TRBJ2-3	TRBD2
CATSRAGNTEAFF	TGTGCCACCAGCAGGGCAGGGAACACTGAAGCTTTCTTT	once	TRBV15	TRBJ1-1	.
CASSLTATETYGYTF	TGCGCCAGCAGCTTGACCGCCACGGAGACCTATGGCTACACCTTC	.	TRBV5-1	TRBJ1-2	.
CASTGLAGGQPGTQYF	TGCGCCAGCACGGGACTAGCGGGGGGGCAGCCCGGGACCCAGTACTTC	.	TRBV10-2	TRBJ2-5	TRBD2